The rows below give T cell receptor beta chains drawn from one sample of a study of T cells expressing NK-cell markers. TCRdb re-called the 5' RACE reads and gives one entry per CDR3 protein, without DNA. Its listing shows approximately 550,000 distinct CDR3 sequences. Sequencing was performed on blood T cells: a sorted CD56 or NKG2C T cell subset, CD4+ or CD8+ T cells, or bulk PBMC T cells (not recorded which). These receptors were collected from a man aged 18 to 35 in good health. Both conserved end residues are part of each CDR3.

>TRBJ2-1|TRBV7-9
CASRKGQAAAENEQFF
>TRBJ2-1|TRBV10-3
CATSGRAPEQFF
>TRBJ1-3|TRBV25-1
CASSESENTIYF
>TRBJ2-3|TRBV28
CASSGGVWRESTDTQYF
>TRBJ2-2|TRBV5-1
CASSPGRTGAGELFF
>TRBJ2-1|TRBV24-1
CATSERSSRGQFF
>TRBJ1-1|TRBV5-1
CASRAFSGNTEAFF
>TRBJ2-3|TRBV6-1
CASSDQGADTQYF
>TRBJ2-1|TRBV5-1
CASSPSLAGNHEQFF
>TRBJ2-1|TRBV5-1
CASSLGATTKDNEQFF
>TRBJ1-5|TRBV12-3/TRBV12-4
CASSLGGTGLNQPQHF
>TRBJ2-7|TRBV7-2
CASSSQRSSYEQYF
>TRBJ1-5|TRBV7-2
CASSSLAGNQPQHF
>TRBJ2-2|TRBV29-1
CSVEGAGPGELFF
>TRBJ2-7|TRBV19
CASSMTGGSYEQYF
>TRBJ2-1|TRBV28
CASSLWSSGHNEQFF
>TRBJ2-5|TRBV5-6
CASSWRWGGMETQYF
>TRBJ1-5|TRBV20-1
CSASRRSNQPQHF
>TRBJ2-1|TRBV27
CASRTEYSSYNEQFF
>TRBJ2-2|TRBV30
CAWKVMRSTGELFF
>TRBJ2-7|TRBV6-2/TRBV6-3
CASSGPTSGPTYEQYF
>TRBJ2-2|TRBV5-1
CASSPLAGQGHGELFF
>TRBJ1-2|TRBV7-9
CASSHALNRAKSYGYTF
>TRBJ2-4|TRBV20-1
CSAPAGGPSKNIQYF
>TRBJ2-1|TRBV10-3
CAGGRTDEQFF
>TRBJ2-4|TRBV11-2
CASSRLNPEAPGNIQYF
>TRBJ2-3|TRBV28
CASSSLLTSGNTDTQYF
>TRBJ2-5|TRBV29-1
CSVVLAGMPETQYF
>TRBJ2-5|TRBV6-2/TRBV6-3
CAGADQETQYF
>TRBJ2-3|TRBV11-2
CASSKAPGLADTDTQYF
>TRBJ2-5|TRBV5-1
CASSFRDRGEETQYF
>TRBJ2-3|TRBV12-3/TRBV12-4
CASSLAGAQDTQYF
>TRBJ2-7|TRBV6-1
CASSLQRGLGYEQYF
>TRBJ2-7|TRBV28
CASRTGAYYEQYF
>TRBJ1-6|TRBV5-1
CASSLVEGIGPLHF
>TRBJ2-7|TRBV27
CASSAGTSGYEQYF
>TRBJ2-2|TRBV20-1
CSAEASGGGHTGELFF
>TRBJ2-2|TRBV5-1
CASSLARAGVANTGELFF
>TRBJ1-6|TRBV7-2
CASSLVPDGNSPLHF
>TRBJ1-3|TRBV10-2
CASSESGQGRNTIYF
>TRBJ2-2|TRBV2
CASNRERGRTGELFF